Below, 24 T cell receptor beta chains from the same sample are listed, as sequenced in a study of response to subunit inactivated influenza vaccine. MiXCR, run by TCRdb on the RT-PCR reads, gives a single entry per CDR3 protein. In the table there are around 570,000 distinct CDR3 sequences, 7.5% to 8.5% of which are singletons. The input for sequencing was PBMCs from blood, taken about 23 months after vaccination. These receptors came from a man aged 50 to 75 who received an inactivated influenza vaccine.

V is TRBV7-9 and J is TRBJ2-1; possible D gene TRBD2, 6 bases. Germline V CDR1 and CDR2: SEHNR, FQNEAQ (reference sequence). Trimming removed 2 bases at V and 0 bases at J, with 14 bases between. The CDR3 spans 17 residues. The CDR3 region is CASSLRVGGSSYNEQFF. The CDR3 DNA is TGTGCCAGCAGCTTAAGGGTTGGGGGGAGCTCCTACAATGAGCAGTTCTTC.

In the case of this clonotype: Relative to the germline gene, one junction end is altered; a read error may explain this. This chain connects TRBV2 to TRBJ2-3; TRBD1 is a possible D gene (5 bases). CDR1 is SNHLY, CDR2 FYNNEI, per germline. This CDR3 spans 14 amino acids. CDR3 sequence: CASLWGSYTDSQYF. The CDR3 DNA reads TGTGCCAGCTTATGGGGCAGTTACACAGATTCGCAGTATTTT.

This clonotype has more than one count but fewer than ten. The V call is TRBV2, the J call TRBJ1-2, with 7 bases aligning to TRBD1. This CDR3 contains 15 residues. V shed 3 bases, J shed 0 bases, and the junction held 4 bases outside the gene matches. CDR1 is SNHLY and CDR2 is FYNNEI in the germline V gene. The CDR3 DNA is TGTGCCAGCAGTGAGACAGGGAGATCTAACTATGGCTACACCTTC. This sequence encodes CASSETGRSNYGYTF.

The V and J genes are TRBV5-1 and TRBJ2-7; 11 bases are shared with TRBD1. The CDR3 consists of 20 residues. In germline, CDR1 is SGHRS, CDR2 YFSETQ. Trimming removed 3 bases from V and 0 bases from J; junction bases left unmatched: 17. CDR3 nucleotide sequence: TGCGCCAGCAGCTGGGGGGATGGGACAGGGGGAGGAAAAAGCTCCTACGAGCAGTACTTC. Amino acids: CASSWGDGTGGGKSSYEQYF.

V usage is TRBV12-3 or TRBV12-4 and J usage is TRBJ1-2; TRBD1 matches 9 bases. V gave up 6 bases and J gave up 13 bases; unmatched junction bases: 15. This CDR3 is built from 14 residues. The CDR3 spells CASSQTGTGTHSTF. In DNA, the CDR3 is TGTGCCAGCAGCCAGACCGGGACAGGGACCCACAGCACCTTC.

The sample holds many counts of this clonotype. V gene TRBV7-8 combines with J gene TRBJ1-5; perhaps TRBD1 as D (5 bases). V was pared by 1 base and J by 5 bases, with 15 bases between. CDR1 and CDR2 (germline): SGHVS, FQNEAQ. The CDR3 is 16 residues long. In DNA, the CDR3 is TGTGCCAGCAGCTTAGGGGGTAGGGGTAGGGATCAGCCCCAGCATTTT. This encodes CASSLGGRGRDQPQHF.

This clonotype was counted only a few times. At one of its ends the junction is not consistent with the germline gene, which may arise from a read error. CDR3 nucleotides: TGTGCCAGCAGTAAAGCGGTGGGACAGGGACTCACTGAAGCTTTCTTT. Translation: CASSKAVGQGLTEAFF. This chain uses TRBV6-1 with TRBJ1-1; 9 nucleotides line up with TRBD1. The CDR3 runs to 16 residues. Germline CDR1 reads MNHNS; CDR2 reads SASEGT.

The chain carries TRBV4-3 and TRBJ2-5; D is perhaps TRBD1 or TRBD2 (5 bases each). Deletions cut 0 bases from V and 5 bases from J, with 16 bases between. This CDR3 is built from 16 residues. The V gene's germline CDR1 is LGHNA and CDR2 YSLEER. CDR3 sequence reads: CASSQDPWGKGETQYF. The CDR3, as DNA: TGCGCCAGCAGCCAAGATCCGTGGGGGAAGGGGGAGACCCAGTACTTC.

The J gene is TRBJ2-2, the V gene TRBV29-1; TRBD2 aligns across 8 bases. The CDR3 length is 14 residues. Germline-derived CDR1 and CDR2 are SQVTM and ANQGSEA. J lost 5 bases, V lost 7 bases, and 9 bases had no gene match. The CDR3 region is CSGTKAGATGELFF. Written as DNA, the CDR3 is TGCAGCGGTACCAAAGCGGGAGCGACCGGGGAGCTGTTTTTT.

This clonotype was counted a few times. J is TRBJ2-1 and V is TRBV7-9; 7 bases match TRBD2. Germline V lookup: CDR1 SEHNR, CDR2 FQNEAQ (reference sequence). The CDR3 sequence is 15 residues long. Trimming took 4 bases from V and 4 from J; bases not matched to a gene: 7. In DNA form, the CDR3 reads TGTGCCAGCAGCTCAAGCGGGGAACTATACAATGAGCAGTTCTTC. It is translated as CASSSSGELYNEQFF.

Ten or more counts support this clonotype. The chain employs TRBV7-9 and TRBJ2-3, with 11 bases matching TRBD2. CDR1 and CDR2 from the germline V gene are SEHNR and FQNEAQ (reference sequence). The ends lost 4 bases at V and 3 bases at J; junction bases unmatched: 9. This CDR3 has 17 amino acids. The CDR3 spells CASSSWTSGRLTDTQYF. As DNA, the CDR3 is TGTGCCAGCAGCTCTTGGACTAGCGGGCGACTGACAGATACGCAGTATTTT.

This clonotype was counted a few times. This sequence joins TRBV3-1 and TRBJ1-1; D is undetermined. V dropped 0 bases and J dropped 11 bases, with 16 bases sitting between them. The germline V gene encodes CDR1 LGHDT and CDR2 YNNKEL (reference sequence). The CDR3 runs 14 residues. CDR3 DNA sequence: TGTGCCAGCAGCCAAGATCTGCGAGCTTCTAGGGCTTTCTTT. Translated, it gives CASSQDLRASRAFF.

This clonotype occurred many times. The genes are TRBV10-3 and TRBJ2-1; possibly TRBD1 for D (5 bases). Trimming removed 2 bases at V and 5 bases at J, with 16 bases between. The CDR3 is 16 amino acids. Germline V gives CDR1 ENHRY, CDR2 SYGVKD. The CDR3 DNA follows: TGTGCCATCAGTGAGATGCCAGGGTGGCTGGACAATGAGCAGTTCTTC. It specifies CAISEMPGWLDNEQFF.

The table lists this clonotype with many counts. This chain connects TRBV10-3 to TRBJ1-1, with no clear D. From germline, CDR1 is ENHRY and CDR2 SYGVKD. Trimming cost V 3 bases and J 5 bases, with 7 bases left between them. The CDR3 runs 12 residues. DNA for the CDR3: TGTGCCATCAGTGAAGTTGATACTGAAGCTTTCTTT. Translation gives CAISEVDTEAFF.

In its sample, this clonotype was seen a few times. This chain uses TRBV2 with TRBJ1-1, with a weak D call TRBD1 (6 bases). This CDR3 has 13 amino acids. Trimming took off 4 bases at V and 6 bases at J, with 12 bases between the two ends. CDR1 and CDR2 from the germline V gene are SNHLY and FYNNEI. The CDR3 region has the DNA TGTGCCAGCAGTGGGCAGGGGTACGCTGAAGCTTTCTTT. Its protein is CASSGQGYAEAFF.

The chain employs TRBV12-3 or TRBV12-4 and TRBJ2-6; D gene unclear. The CDR3 is made up of 15 amino acids. V lost 10 bases and J lost 0, with 13 bases in between. The CDR3, as DNA: TGTGCCATGTCCAAAGGTGACTCTGGGGCCAACGTCCTGACTTTC. Its translation: CAMSKGDSGANVLTF.

This clonotype was picked up a small number of times. This chain links TRBV13 with TRBJ2-1; TRBD2 aligns across 11 bases. Trimming removed 5 bases from V and 4 bases from J; junction bases left unmatched: 7. Germline CDR1 is PRHDT and CDR2 is FYEKMQ (reference sequence). The CDR3 has 16 residues. The CDR3 reads CASSALAGGPYNEQFF. The CDR3, as DNA: TGTGCCAGCAGCGCCCTAGCGGGAGGACCTTACAATGAGCAGTTCTTC.

This clonotype was seen only a few times. The chain uses TRBV4-2 and TRBJ2-7; TRBD2 matches at 8 bases. Trimming removed 3 bases from V and 3 bases from J; junction bases left unmatched: 10. The CDR3 is 16 residues long. The V gene's germline CDR1 is LGHNA and CDR2 YNFKEQ. CDR3 in DNA: TGTGCCAGCAGCCACCGATCCGGGACTAGTGACTACGAGCAGTACTTC. This gives the protein CASSHRSGTSDYEQYF.

The chain links TRBV10-3 to TRBJ1-3; no definite D call. V lost 7 bases and J lost 4, with 5 bases in between. The CDR3 loop spans 11 amino acids. Germline CDR1 reads ENHRY; CDR2 reads SYGVKD. In DNA form, the CDR3 reads TGTGCCATCAAAGCGGGAAACACCATATATTTT. Translating it yields CAIKAGNTIYF.

This clonotype turned up a few times. The chain combines TRBV7-9 with TRBJ2-7; no definite D call. The CDR3 runs 13 residues. The V end was cut by 4 bases, the J end by 2 bases, with 9 bases between. Germline assignment: CDR1 SEHNR and CDR2 FQNEAQ (reference sequence). CDR3 sequence: CASSYTTAYEQYF. The CDR3 coding sequence is TGTGCCAGCAGCTATACTACGGCCTACGAGCAGTACTTC.

This clonotype was seen more than once but under ten times. The chain uses TRBV10-3 and TRBJ2-5, with 10 bases fitting TRBD2. V was clipped by 2 bases and J by 2 bases; unmatched bases: 8. The germline V gene has CDR1 ENHRY and CDR2 SYGVKD. The CDR3 contains 17 residues. CDR3: CAISETTLAGVQETQYF. For the CDR3, the DNA is TGTGCCATCAGTGAGACCACTCTAGCGGGAGTTCAAGAGACCCAGTACTTC.

This clonotype was seen ten or more times. The rearrangement links TRBV28 to TRBJ2-2; 7 nucleotides line up with TRBD1. Trimming at V came to 5 bases and at J to 5 bases, leaving 11 bases not matched to a gene. CDR1 is MDHEN and CDR2 is SYDVKM in the germline V gene. The length of the CDR3 is 16 residues. The CDR3 protein is CASSPLGQVKTGELFF. CDR3 sequence (DNA): TGTGCCAGCAGTCCACTAGGACAGGTTAAGACCGGGGAGCTGTTTTTT.

V usage is TRBV5-6 and J usage is TRBJ2-1, with D unresolved. V dropped 4 bases and J dropped 2 bases, with 13 bases sitting between them. The CDR3 length is 15 residues. Germline-derived CDR1 and CDR2 are SGHDT and YYEEEE. CDR3 nucleotide sequence: TGTGCCAGCAGCCCAAAGTGGCAGACCTACAATGAGCAGTTCTTC. This sequence encodes CASSPKWQTYNEQFF. Drawing the rest from reference TRBV5-6 and TRBJ2-1, the complete variable domain is DAGVTQSPTHLIKTRGQQVTLRCSPKSGHDTVSWYQQALGQGPQFIFQYYEEEERQRGNFPDRFSGHQFPNYSSELNVNALLLGDSALYLCASSPKWQTYNEQFFGPGTRLTVL.

This clonotype was found a few times. The chain joins TRBV3-1 to TRBJ1-5; the D is unclear. Germline V gives CDR1 LGHDT, CDR2 YNNKEL (reference sequence). Trimming left V 0 bases short and J 7 bases short, with 10 bases between. The CDR3 totals 14 residues. CDR3 sequence reads: CASSQEPGSQPQHF. CDR3 bases: TGTGCCAGCAGCCAAGAGCCCGGGTCCCAGCCCCAGCATTTT.